The sequence of this TCR beta chain was determined in a study of siplizumab effects on memory and regulatory T cells. Measured with immunoSEQ multiplex PCR; TCRdb has only the in-frame clones, and not every one. The data contain about 56,000 clones, just over 95% of them seen just once; the ten biggest clones take up 0.95% to 1.4%. Overall study findings and caveats: In controls, roughly 27% of mappable alloreactive CD4+ clones were Treg-derived on average, versus roughly 74% with siplizumab.

As to this clone: Antigen unknown.

Unstimulated naive, memory, effector memory and TEMRA subsets from three donor pairs have been sequenced, the authors report. This CDR3 has 13 amino acids. V lost 4 bases to trimming and J lost 7 bases, with 14 bases between them. The germline V gene has CDR1 PRHDT and CDR2 FYEKMQ (reference sequence). V is TRBV13 and J is TRBJ2-7; D perhaps matches TRBD2 (6 bases). The sequence was obtained from a human donor in good health. Sequencing input: naive CD8+ T cells sorted from blood. The CDR3, as DNA: TGTGCCAGCAGCTACCCTCACGGGACTGAGCAGTACTTC. Protein sequence: CASSYPHGTEQYF.